The 26 T cell receptor beta chains in this list originate from one sample, sequenced in a study of blood T cell repertoires in COVID-19 (dated by TCRdb to 2019 to 2021). Library preparation used the immunoSEQ multiplex PCR assay. TCRdb re-hosts the immuneACCESS table, in-frame sequences only. Its copies lack some clones; in the studies checked, an unresolved V gene accounts for under half of them, and the cause for the rest is not known. The sample table shows about 24,000 clones, and approximately 86% are seen once. The ten largest clones capture about 5% of the sample. The sequenced sample consisted of peripheral blood. These receptors all stem from a man aged 50 to 59 with active COVID-19.

The chain has TRBV6-1 and TRBJ1-4; 7 nucleotides agree with TRBD1. Per the germline V gene, CDR1 is MNHNS and CDR2 is SASEGT. The junction had 7 bases not matched to a gene; V was cut back by 3 bases and J by 3 bases. The CDR3 is 16 amino acids. The CDR3 coding sequence is TGTGCCAGCAGTGACCTAACAGGGGCTCCTAATGAAAAACTGTTTTTT. Translated: CASSDLTGAPNEKLFF.

CDR3 DNA sequence: TGTGCCAGCAGTTACTCGAGGGGCGGGAGCGTCAAAACAGATACGCAGTATTTT. This encodes CASSYSRGGSVKTDTQYF. The chain joins TRBV6-2 or TRBV6-3 to TRBJ2-3, with 7 positions matching TRBD2. Unmatched junction bases numbered 12, after V lost 0 bases and J lost 3 bases. CDR3 length equals 18 residues. Germline CDR1 MNHEY, CDR2 SVGEGT.

The V call is TRBV10-3, the J call TRBJ2-1; 8 bases agree with TRBD2. The CDR3 extends over 15 amino acids. V dropped 2 bases and J dropped 4; count of bases not matched to a gene: 4. Germline CDR1 and CDR2: ENHRY and SYGVKD. The CDR3 DNA reads as TGTGCCATCAGTGAGAACCGGGGGGGATACAATGAGCAGTTCTTC. It encodes CAISENRGGYNEQFF.

The chain recombines TRBV19 with TRBJ1-3; D unclear. CDR1 is LNHDA and CDR2 is SQIVND in the germline V gene (reference sequence). The CDR3 sequence is 15 residues long. Trimming left V 7 bases short and J 2 bases short, with 15 bases between. CDR3 protein: CASNQRGSAGNTIYF. The CDR3 coding sequence is TGTGCCAGTAATCAACGAGGGAGTGCTGGAAACACCATATATTTT.

The rearrangement links TRBV12-3 or TRBV12-4 to TRBJ2-7; 7 nucleotides line up with TRBD1. V lost 6 bases and J lost 7; bases outside the gene matches: 9. The CDR3 runs 13 residues. CDR3: CASSRQGFSEQYF. Written as DNA, the CDR3 is TGTGCCAGCAGCCGACAGGGATTTAGTGAGCAGTACTTC.

The rearrangement uses TRBV6-4 and TRBJ2-2; D possibly corresponds to TRBD1 (6 bases). Germline CDR1 is MRHNA and CDR2 is SNTAGT. V lost 6 bases and J 2 bases, leaving 13 bases between the germline ends. The CDR3 has 15 residues. CDR3 loop: CASSPGHENTGELFF. The CDR3 DNA is TGTGCCAGCAGCCCGGGACACGAAAACACCGGGGAGCTGTTTTTT.

The gene calls are TRBV2 and TRBJ1-1; 10 bases are a match to TRBD1. V trimming: 0 bases; J trimming: 4 bases; junction bases outside the gene matches: 2. From germline, CDR1 is SNHLY and CDR2 FYNNEI. CDR3 length: 15 amino acids. In nucleotides, the CDR3 is TGTGCCAGCAGTGAAGCGGACAGGGGGGCCACTGAAGCTTTCTTT. It encodes CASSEADRGATEAFF.

Only a few counts were recorded for this clone. The chain links TRBV24-1 to TRBJ2-2, with a possible D match to TRBD1 (5 bases). The V end was cut by 6 bases, the J end by 1 base, with 11 bases between. The CDR3 has 15 amino acids. Germline CDR1 KGHDR, CDR2 SFDVKD. The CDR3 loop is CATSNPDMNTGELFF. The CDR3, as DNA: TGTGCCACCAGTAATCCGGACATGAACACCGGGGAGCTGTTTTTT.

The rearrangement joins TRBV2 to TRBJ2-1; 7 bases map to TRBD2. Per the germline V gene, CDR1 is SNHLY and CDR2 is FYNNEI. V dropped 8 bases and J dropped 8; count of bases not matched to a gene: 9. The CDR3 consists of 13 residues. The CDR3 bases are TGTGCCAGCTGGGGGGGAGGGATGGATGAGCAGTTCTTC. Translating it yields CASWGGGMDEQFF.

The chain links TRBV3-1 (or the pseudogene TRBV3-2) to TRBJ1-2; a weak D match, TRBD1 (5 bases). In germline, CDR1 is LGHDT, CDR2 YNNKEL (reference sequence). The CDR3 is made up of 14 amino acids. Deletions cut 2 bases from V and 8 bases from J, with 15 bases between. For the CDR3, the DNA is TGTGCCAGCAGCCAACAGGGCCTACTACAAGGCTACACCTTC. Translated: CASSQQGLLQGYTF.

The CDR3 DNA is TGTGCCAGCAGCTCGGGACTAGCGGGGGTTACAGATACGCAGTATTTT. Encoded protein: CASSSGLAGVTDTQYF. The chain employs TRBV7-3 and TRBJ2-3, with TRBD2 matching 14 bases. V trimming: 4 bases; J trimming: 3 bases; junction bases outside the gene matches: 3. CDR1 is SGHTA, CDR2 FQGTGA, per germline. The CDR3 sequence is 16 residues long.

V usage is TRBV2 and J usage is TRBJ2-3; no reliable D call. Trimming shortened V by 6 bases and J by 4 bases, and 17 bases separated the two germline ends. This CDR3 is 15 amino acids long. The germline gives CDR1 SNHLY, CDR2 FYNNEI. For the CDR3, the DNA is TGTGCCAGCAGCGCCACCGACTCTAGTGCAGATACGCAGTATTTT. Protein sequence: CASSATDSSADTQYF. Full variable domain (remainder filled in from reference TRBV2 and TRBJ2-3): EPEVTQTPSHQVTQMGQEVILRCVPISNHLYFYWYRQILGQKVEFLVSFYNNEISEKSEIFDDQFSVERPDGSNFTLKIRSTKLEDSAMYFCASSATDSSADTQYFGPGTRLTVL.

In its sample, this clone ranks as medium-sized (0.01 to 0.1%). The J gene is TRBJ1-3, the V gene TRBV7-8, with unresolved D. V lost 4 bases and J lost 2, with 12 bases in between. The CDR3 is made up of 15 amino acids. Germline V gene sequence: CDR1 SGHVS, CDR2 FQNEAQ. For the CDR3, the DNA is TGTGCCAGCAGCTCGGGCGGGTCCCCTGGAAACACCATATATTTT. As protein: CASSSGGSPGNTIYF.

The chain is built from TRBV25-1 and TRBJ1-4; TRBD1 might be the D (6 bases). V dropped 4 bases and J dropped 4 bases, with 13 bases sitting between them. CDR1 is MGHDK and CDR2 is SYGVNS in the germline V gene. The CDR3 loop spans 15 amino acids. The CDR3 protein is CASSGEQGINEKLFF. DNA for the CDR3: TGTGCCAGCAGTGGCGAACAGGGAATTAATGAAAAACTGTTTTTT.

The CDR3 is CASSPTWATDTQYF. The CDR3 DNA reads as TGTGCCAGCAGCCCAACATGGGCGACAGATACGCAGTATTTT. The chain combines TRBV11-2 with TRBJ2-3; no firm D call. The CDR3 is 14 amino acids. The germline V and J ends were trimmed by 5 bases and 3 bases, with 12 bases remaining between them. In germline, CDR1 is SGHAT, CDR2 FQNNGV.

The gene calls are TRBV19 and TRBJ1-5; no reliable D call. CDR1 and CDR2 (germline): LNHDA, SQIVND (reference sequence). The CDR3 consists of 13 residues. V lost 6 bases and J lost 0, with 6 bases in between. The CDR3, as DNA: TGTGCCAGTAGCCTTAATAGCAATCAGCCCCAGCATTTT. As protein: CASSLNSNQPQHF.

This chain joins TRBV6-5 and TRBJ2-7, with a possible D match to TRBD2 (6 bases). CDR1 and CDR2 from the germline V gene are MNHEY and SVGAGI. V dropped 2 bases and J dropped 13 bases, with 18 bases sitting between them. CDR3 length: 13 residues. The CDR3 reads CASSYSRDSPYYF. The CDR3 DNA reads as TGTGCCAGCAGTTACAGCCGGGACTCCCCCTACTACTTC.

The chain has TRBV10-3 and TRBJ1-5; D remains unclear. CDR3 length: 13 amino acids. V dropped 0 bases and J dropped 6 bases, with 6 bases sitting between them. Germline-derived CDR1 and CDR2 are ENHRY and SYGVKD. Here the CDR3 DNA reads TGTGCCATCAGTGAGTCTCAGGCTCAGCCCCAGCATTTT. It encodes CAISESQAQPQHF.

V gene TRBV6-4 combines with J gene TRBJ2-3; 7 nucleotides match TRBD2. Trimming cost V 6 bases and J 2 bases; bases outside gene matches: 5. Germline V CDR1 and CDR2: MRHNA, SNTAGT. The CDR3 is 14 amino acids. The DNA of the CDR3 is TGTGCCAGCAGGGCTAGCGGCCCCACAGATACGCAGTATTTT. Translated, it gives CASRASGPTDTQYF.

The chain recombines TRBV4-2 with TRBJ1-3; no reliable D call. V was clipped by 3 bases and J by 0 bases, with 9 bases between them. The germline CDR1 and CDR2 sequences are LGHNA and YNFKEQ. The CDR3 consists of 15 residues. For the CDR3, the DNA is TGTGCCAGCAGCCAGGTTAGGAGCTCTGGAAACACCATATATTTT. It translates to CASSQVRSSGNTIYF.

The V gene is TRBV7-9, the J gene TRBJ1-4; TRBD1 might be the D (6 bases). The germline CDR1 and CDR2 sequences are SEHNR and FQNEAQ (reference sequence). V was clipped by 8 bases and J by 4 bases, with 17 bases between them. This CDR3 region has 15 residues. The CDR3, as DNA: TGTGCCAGCGAGCTGGGGGCTCAGAATAATGAAAAACTGTTTTTT. It codes for CASELGAQNNEKLFF.

The chain employs TRBV5-4 and TRBJ2-3; 8 positions match TRBD2. The V segment lost 4 bases and the J segment 3 bases; nucleotides outside the gene matches: 13. Per germline, CDR1 SGHNT and CDR2 YYREEE (reference sequence). The CDR3 extends over 17 amino acids. CDR3 residues: CASSPRTGGPSTDTQYF. In DNA form, the CDR3 reads TGTGCCAGCAGCCCTCGAACGGGAGGGCCCTCGACAGATACGCAGTATTTT.

The chain carries TRBV6-2 or TRBV6-3 and TRBJ2-7; D may be TRBD2 (5 bases). The germline V and J ends were trimmed by 2 bases and 3 bases, with 17 bases remaining between them. The CDR3 spans 16 residues. The germline V gene has CDR1 MNHEY and CDR2 SVGEGT. CDR3 DNA: TGTGCCAGCAGTTACGGTCGTAGCGTATCCTTCTACGAGCAGTACTTC. Translation: CASSYGRSVSFYEQYF.

With regard to this clone: This sample also contains other DNA sequences that code for the same CDR3. V gene TRBV28 combines with J gene TRBJ2-3; TRBD1 matches at 8 bases. Germline V gene sequence: CDR1 MDHEN, CDR2 SYDVKM. The V segment lost 8 bases and the J segment 4 bases; nucleotides outside the gene matches: 8. The CDR3 extends over 14 amino acids. The CDR3 is CASSEDRAADTQYF. CDR3 nucleotides: TGTGCCAGCTCCGAGGACAGGGCGGCAGATACGCAGTATTTT.

This rearrangement joins TRBV28 to TRBJ2-7; 7 bases line up with TRBD2. V gave up 7 bases and J gave up 0 bases; unmatched junction bases: 6. The germline gives CDR1 MDHEN, CDR2 SYDVKM. CDR3 length: 14 residues. This CDR3 is CASNKASGSYEQYF. The CDR3 DNA sequence: TGTGCCAGCAACAAAGCTAGCGGCTCCTACGAGCAGTACTTC.

The chain combines TRBV3-1 (or the pseudogene TRBV3-2) with TRBJ2-3; weak D call: TRBD2 (6 bases). Germline V CDR1 and CDR2: LGHDT, YNNKEL (reference sequence). Trimming took 2 bases from V and 1 from J, leaving 10 bases between them. The CDR3 loop spans 15 amino acids. The CDR3 reads CASSQRGGGTDTQYF. CDR3 nucleotides: TGTGCCAGCAGCCAACGAGGCGGGGGCACAGATACGCAGTATTTT.